The clone carrying this T cell receptor beta chain has a handful of counts. The PCR template was genomic DNA. Multiplex PCR with 30 forward and 13 reverse primers amplified the TCR beta CDR3. TCRdb reprocessed the multiplex PCR reads with MiXCR, giving one entry per CDR3 protein. The sample has 250,000 to 300,000 distinct CDR3 sequences, approximately 45% seen once; the top ten hold around 15%. These data are taken from a study of type 1 and type 2 diabetes patients. V lost 5 bases, J lost 5 bases, and 9 bases lay in between. Germline CDR1 LGHNT, CDR2 FRNRAP. This CDR3 is 12 amino acids long. Sample: peripheral blood mononuclear cells (PBMCs). This TCR came from a man aged 18 to 35 with type 2 diabetes. The chain uses TRBV12-5 and TRBJ2-5, with no clear D. The chain's CDR3 is CASGERWETQYF. For the CDR3, the DNA is TGTGCTAGTGGTGAGAGGTGGGAGACCCAGTACTTC.